Shown below are 23 T cell receptor beta chains from a single sample sequenced in a study of cytomegalovirus exposure and HLA in healthy donors (dated by TCRdb to 2015 to 2018). Receptors were amplified or captured by the immunoSEQ multiplex PCR assay. In TCRdb, the immuneACCESS table is reduced to in-frame sequences with V and J assigned. These tables do not hold every clone; where another copy was compared, an unresolved V gene accounts for under half, and the others remain unexplained. The sample contains 250,000 to 400,000 clones, 88% of them found a single time. Clones ranked in the top ten supply approximately 0.96% of the sample. Input material: PBMCs. These TCRs come from a young man in good health and CMV-seronegative.

This chain joins TRBV25-1 and TRBJ1-1; TRBD1 is a possible D gene (5 bases). The CDR3 length is 12 residues. V shed 4 bases and J shed 10 bases, with 13 bases lying between them. The germline V gene has CDR1 MGHDK and CDR2 SYGVNS. The CDR3, as DNA: TGTGCCAGCAGTGGGGGGGGGTCCCGAGCTTTCTTT. It yields the protein CASSGGGSRAFF.

The V call is TRBV10-3, the J call TRBJ2-3; 7 positions match TRBD1. The trim removed 5 bases at V and 8 bases at J, leaving 4 bases unmatched. The CDR3 has 12 amino acids. CDR1 ENHRY and CDR2 SYGVKD come from the germline V gene. CDR3 sequence: CAISPQGSTQYF. The CDR3 DNA sequence: TGTGCCATCAGTCCACAGGGGTCTACGCAGTATTTT.

The V gene is TRBV14, the J gene TRBJ2-5; 8 bases match TRBD2. V shed 4 bases, J shed 5 bases, and the junction held 12 bases outside the gene matches. Germline assignment: CDR1 SGHDN and CDR2 FVKESK. CDR3 length: 16 amino acids. CDR3 residues: CASSPFGLAYGETQYF. CDR3 nucleotides: TGTGCCAGCAGCCCTTTCGGACTAGCTTACGGGGAGACCCAGTACTTC.

The CDR3 loop reads CASRNRGPNYGYTF. CDR3 in DNA: TGTGCCAGCAGAAACAGGGGTCCTAACTATGGCTACACCTTC. V is TRBV6-5 and J is TRBJ1-2; 7 nucleotides match TRBD1. The CDR3 length is 14 residues. After removal of 6 bases from V and 0 bases from J, the junction contained 4 bases not matched to a gene. Germline V lookup: CDR1 MNHEY, CDR2 SVGAGI.

For the CDR3, the DNA is TGTGCCAGCAGCTTTGTTGAGTCTGATAATTCACCCCTCCACTTT. Encoded protein: CASSFVESDNSPLHF. V usage is TRBV7-8 and J usage is TRBJ1-6; D is uncertain. V was clipped by 3 bases and J by 5 bases, with 11 bases between them. The CDR3 sequence is 15 residues long. Germline CDR1 reads SGHVS; CDR2 reads FQNEAQ.

The chain carries TRBV6-5 and TRBJ2-1, with 7 nucleotides matching TRBD1. Losses at the gene ends were 7 bases for V and 2 bases for J; bases not matched to a gene: 5. Germline V gene lookup returns CDR1 MNHEY and CDR2 SVGAGI. This CDR3 is built from 14 residues. CDR3 in amino acids: CASNKDRTYNEQFF. As DNA, the CDR3 is TGTGCCAGCAACAAGGACAGGACCTACAATGAGCAGTTCTTC.

The genes are TRBV4-3 and TRBJ1-3; the D gene is possibly TRBD1 (5 bases). The V end was cut by 0 bases, the J end by 5 bases, with 11 bases between. This CDR3 spans 15 amino acids. CDR1 is LGHNA, CDR2 YSLEER, per germline. This CDR3 reads CASSQESGSRNTIYF. CDR3 bases: TGCGCCAGCAGCCAAGAATCAGGGTCCCGAAACACCATATATTTT.

The genes are TRBV6-5 and TRBJ2-1; D unresolved. The CDR3 is made up of 14 amino acids. CDR1 is MNHEY, CDR2 SVGAGI, per germline. V was trimmed by 6 bases and J by 4 bases, leaving 13 bases between them. CDR3 sequence (DNA): TGTGCCAGCAGGGGTTTGGCGGAGTACAATGAGCAGTTCTTC. Protein sequence: CASRGLAEYNEQFF.

The genes are TRBV5-6 and TRBJ1-1; the D is unclear. The CDR3 covers 12 residues. The V and J ends lost 0 bases and 8 bases respectively, with 8 bases between them. Per germline, CDR1 SGHDT and CDR2 YYEEEE. The DNA of the CDR3 is TGTGCCAGCAGCTTGGCGACTGTCGAAGCTTTCTTT. Translation: CASSLATVEAFF.

The J gene is TRBJ1-1, the V gene TRBV5-1; 7 nucleotides agree with TRBD1. V was clipped by 4 bases and J by 1 base; unmatched bases: 4. The CDR3 contains 14 residues. Germline V gene data show CDR1 as SGHRS and CDR2 as YFSETQ. For the CDR3, the DNA is TGCGCCAGCAGCGAAAGGACAGGGAACACTGAAGCTTTCTTT. Residues: CASSERTGNTEAFF.

The rearrangement links TRBV10-1 to TRBJ2-1; possible D gene TRBD1, 6 bases. The CDR3 contains 16 residues. V was cut by 0 bases and J by 0 bases, with 9 bases left in between. Germline V gives CDR1 WNHNN, CDR2 SYGVQD (reference sequence). CDR3 DNA: TGCGCCAGCAGTGAGTCAGTGGACAGCTCCTACAATGAGCAGTTCTTC. Residues: CASSESVDSSYNEQFF.

This clone was seen just once. V is TRBV5-1 and J is TRBJ2-1, with unresolved D. This CDR3 is 16 amino acids long. V was pared by 5 bases and J by 2 bases, with 17 bases between. Germline V gene lookup returns CDR1 SGHRS and CDR2 YFSETQ. CDR3 coding DNA: TGCGCCAGCAGTGACCTACCCACAGATCCCTACAATGAGCAGTTCTTC. As protein: CASSDLPTDPYNEQFF.

This chain joins TRBV27 and TRBJ2-1, with 10 bases identical to TRBD2. V dropped 5 bases and J dropped 4; count of bases not matched to a gene: 8. There are 16 residues in the CDR3. The germline CDR1 and CDR2 sequences are MNHEY and SMNVEV (reference sequence). DNA for the CDR3: TGTGCCAGCAGTCGGCGTACTAGCGGGAATTACAATGAGCAGTTCTTC. Residues: CASSRRTSGNYNEQFF.

The V and J genes are TRBV6-6 and TRBJ2-5; 9 nucleotides match TRBD2. Germline lookup yields CDR1 MNHNY and CDR2 SVGAGI (reference sequence). V was clipped by 4 bases and J by 5 bases; unmatched bases: 8. The CDR3 sequence is 15 residues long. The CDR3 spells CASSSMGLARETQYF. The CDR3 DNA follows: TGTGCCAGCAGTTCGATGGGACTAGCTAGGGAGACCCAGTACTTC.

The chain combines TRBV19 with TRBJ1-2; D possibly corresponds to TRBD1 (5 bases). In germline, CDR1 is LNHDA, CDR2 SQIVND (reference sequence). Trimming took 2 bases from V and 4 from J, leaving 8 bases between them. The CDR3 totals 13 residues. CDR3 bases: TGTGCCAGTAGTATACAGGGCGGCTATGGCTACACCTTC. Its protein product is CASSIQGGYGYTF.

The CDR3 loop reads CASRETGVIYGYTF. The CDR3 nucleotides read TGTGCCAGTCGAGAGACAGGGGTCATCTATGGCTACACCTTC. This chain links TRBV6-5 with TRBJ1-2, with 8 bases identical to TRBD1. The germline V gene encodes CDR1 MNHEY and CDR2 SVGAGI. The CDR3 consists of 14 residues. The ends lost 9 bases at V and 4 bases at J; junction bases unmatched: 10.

J is TRBJ1-5 and V is TRBV6-1, with 7 bases identical to TRBD1. The germline CDR1 and CDR2 sequences are MNHNS and SASEGT. V was pared by 6 bases and J by 4 bases, with 6 bases of the junction left unmatched. The CDR3 is 14 amino acids. The CDR3 region has the DNA TGTGCCAGCAGCGGCAGGGGGATGAATCAGCCCCAGCATTTT. As protein: CASSGRGMNQPQHF.

This rearrangement joins TRBV6-1 to TRBJ1-2; 10 bases are shared with TRBD1. The CDR3 has 14 amino acids. V shed 5 bases and J 7 bases; nucleotides not matched to a gene: 7. Per germline, CDR1 MNHNS and CDR2 SASEGT. The CDR3 bases are TGTGCCAGCAGTCTAGACAGGGGGCAAGGTGGCTACACCTTC. It translates to CASSLDRGQGGYTF.

The chain employs TRBV23-1 and TRBJ1-5; D remains ambiguous. TRBV23-1 is designated an ORF whose function remains uncertain. The V and J ends lost 7 bases and 0 bases respectively, with 4 bases between them. The CDR3 covers 12 residues. The CDR3: CASTLSNQPQHF. The CDR3 nucleotides read TGCGCCAGCACTCTTAGCAATCAGCCCCAGCATTTT.

The genes are TRBV11-2 and TRBJ1-3, with D possibly matching TRBD1 (6 bases). In germline, CDR1 is SGHAT, CDR2 FQNNGV. The CDR3 consists of 15 residues. V lost 5 bases, J lost 0 bases, and 11 bases lay in between. The CDR3 bases are TGTGCCAGCAGCCCCCAGGGGTTCTCTGGAAACACCATATATTTT. It codes for CASSPQGFSGNTIYF.

The V gene is TRBV7-9, the J gene TRBJ1-2, with a possible D match to TRBD1 (5 bases). The germline V gene encodes CDR1 SEHNR and CDR2 FQNEAQ (reference sequence). This CDR3 is built from 15 residues. V gave up 5 bases and J gave up 7 bases, with 20 bases separating them. The CDR3 region has the DNA TGTGCCAGCAGCCAGCCGGCAGGGATGGTTGGTGGCTACACCTTC. Amino acids: CASSQPAGMVGGYTF.

V is TRBV6-6 and J is TRBJ1-3, with 7 bases lining up with TRBD1. This CDR3 is built from 16 residues. V was pared by 4 bases and J by 0 bases, with 6 bases of the junction left unmatched. Germline CDR1 is MNHNY and CDR2 is SVGAGI (reference sequence). The CDR3 reads CASSLDRPFSGNTIYF. The CDR3 bases are TGTGCCAGCAGTTTGGACAGGCCGTTCTCTGGAAACACCATATATTTT.

Concerning this clone itself: In the same sample, other DNA sequences code for this CDR3. The chain has TRBV7-9 and TRBJ2-7; D ambiguous. The germline V and J ends were trimmed by 1 base and 3 bases, with 4 bases remaining between them. This CDR3 is 12 amino acids long. Germline CDR1 reads SEHNR; CDR2 reads FQNEAQ (reference sequence). The CDR3 sequence: CASSLGSYEQYF. The DNA of the CDR3 is TGTGCCAGCAGCTTAGGGAGCTACGAGCAGTACTTC. The whole variable domain, filled in from reference TRBV7-9 and TRBJ2-7, reads DTGVSQNPRHKITKRGQNVTFRCDPISEHNRLYWYRQTLGQGPEFLTYFQNEAQLEKSRLLSDRFSAERPKGSFSTLEIQRTEQGDSAMYLCASSLGSYEQYFGPGTRLTVT.